The clone carrying this T cell receptor beta chain was seen only a few times. This sample was included in a study of blood T cells in healthy people across ages. The V end lost 4 bases, the J end lost 0 bases, and 22 bases lay between the germline ends. Germline assignment: CDR1 MNHEY and CDR2 SVGAGI. The CDR3 extends over 18 amino acids. The use of a sample-barcoded 5' primer and a J-beta primer mix characterized a second PCR of about 7 to 12 cycles. MiXCR, run by TCRdb on the 5' RACE reads, gives a single entry per CDR3 protein. The sample carries hundreds of thousands of distinct CDR3 sequences, around a quarter recorded once. The sample was also linked to a second study, of T cells of mothers and their children.

V gene TRBV6-5 combines with J gene TRBJ2-7, with D possibly being TRBD2 (6 bases). This receptor was obtained from a boy under 18 in good health. Sequencing was carried out using blood. CDR3 region: CASSFDLPGTRSSYEQYF. In nucleotides, the CDR3 is TGTGCCAGCAGTTTCGATCTTCCGGGGACTCGTTCCTCCTACGAGCAGTACTTC.